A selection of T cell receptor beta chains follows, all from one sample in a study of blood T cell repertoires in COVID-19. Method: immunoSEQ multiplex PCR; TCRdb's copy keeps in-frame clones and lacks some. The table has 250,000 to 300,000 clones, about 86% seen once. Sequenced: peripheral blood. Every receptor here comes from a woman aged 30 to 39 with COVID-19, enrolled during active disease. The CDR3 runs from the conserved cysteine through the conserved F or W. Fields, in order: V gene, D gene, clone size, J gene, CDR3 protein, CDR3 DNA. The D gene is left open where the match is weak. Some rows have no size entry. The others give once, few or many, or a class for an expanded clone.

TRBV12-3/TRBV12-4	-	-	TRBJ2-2	CASSQGRAGELFF	TGTGCCAGCAGCCAGGGGCGGGCGGGGGAGCTGTTTTTT
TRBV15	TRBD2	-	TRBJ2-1	CATSRDPEAGFNNEQFF	TGTGCCACCAGCAGAGATCCGGAAGCGGGGTTCAACAATGAGCAGTTCTTC
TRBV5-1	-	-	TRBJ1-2	CASSTTDRNGYTF	TGCGCCAGCAGCACAACTGACAGAAATGGCTACACCTTC
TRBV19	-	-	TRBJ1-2	CASSIPGTLFGYTF	TGTGCCAGTAGTATACCAGGAACCCTGTTTGGCTACACCTTC
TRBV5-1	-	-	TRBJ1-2	CASSFGTLDRDGYTF	TGCGCCAGCAGCTTCGGGACACTGGATCGGGATGGCTACACCTTC
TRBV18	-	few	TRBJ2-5	CASSPRGQETQYF	TGTGCCAGCTCACCTCGGGGGCAAGAGACCCAGTACTTC
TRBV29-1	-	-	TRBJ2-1	CSVQGGFGDPHNEQFF	TGCAGCGTCCAGGGGGGTTTCGGGGACCCTCACAATGAGCAGTTCTTC
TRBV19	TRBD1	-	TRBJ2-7	CASSMGQGYEQYF	TGTGCCAGTAGTATGGGACAGGGCTACGAGCAGTACTTC
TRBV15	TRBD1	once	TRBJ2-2	CATSRDGTVNTGELFF	TGTGCCACCAGCAGAGACGGGACAGTGAACACCGGGGAGCTGTTTTTT
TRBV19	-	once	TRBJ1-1	CAAVSGHAGTEAFF	TGTGCCGCCGTAAGCGGGCATGCGGGCACTGAAGCTTTCTTT
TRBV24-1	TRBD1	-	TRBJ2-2	CATAPGPIGTGGLPSNTGELFF	TGTGCCACCGCTCCTGGGCCCATCGGGACAGGGGGCCTACCATCGAACACCGGGGAGCTGTTTTTT
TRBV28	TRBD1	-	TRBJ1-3	CASRGDRVRNTIYF	TGTGCCAGCAGGGGAGACAGGGTACGAAACACCATATATTTT
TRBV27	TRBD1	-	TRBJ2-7	CASSPQGYEQYF	TGTGCCAGCAGTCCACAGGGGTACGAGCAGTACTTC
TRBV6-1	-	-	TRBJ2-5	CASSDVRETQYF	TGTGCCAGCAGTGATGTCCGGGAGACCCAGTACTTC
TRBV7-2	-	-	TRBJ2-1	CASSSPPGFPFF	TGTGCCAGCAGCTCACCTCCGGGATTTCCGTTCTTC
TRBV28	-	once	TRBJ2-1	CASSSPRTAYNEQFF	TGTGCCAGCAGTTCTCCCCGGACAGCGTACAATGAGCAGTTCTTC